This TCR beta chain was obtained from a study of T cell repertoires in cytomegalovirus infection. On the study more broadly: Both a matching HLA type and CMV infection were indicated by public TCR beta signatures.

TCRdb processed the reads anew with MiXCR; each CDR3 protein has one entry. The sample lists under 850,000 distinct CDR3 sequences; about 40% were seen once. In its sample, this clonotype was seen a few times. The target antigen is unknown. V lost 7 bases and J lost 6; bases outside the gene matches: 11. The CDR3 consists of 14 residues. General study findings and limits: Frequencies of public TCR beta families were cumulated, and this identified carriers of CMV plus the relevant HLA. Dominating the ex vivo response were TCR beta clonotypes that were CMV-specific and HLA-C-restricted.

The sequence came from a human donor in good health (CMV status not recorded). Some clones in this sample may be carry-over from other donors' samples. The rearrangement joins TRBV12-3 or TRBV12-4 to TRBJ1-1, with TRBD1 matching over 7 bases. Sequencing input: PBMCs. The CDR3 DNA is TGTGCCAGCACCGAAGGCTGGGACAGTTCTGAAGCTTTCTTT. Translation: CASTEGWDSSEAFF.